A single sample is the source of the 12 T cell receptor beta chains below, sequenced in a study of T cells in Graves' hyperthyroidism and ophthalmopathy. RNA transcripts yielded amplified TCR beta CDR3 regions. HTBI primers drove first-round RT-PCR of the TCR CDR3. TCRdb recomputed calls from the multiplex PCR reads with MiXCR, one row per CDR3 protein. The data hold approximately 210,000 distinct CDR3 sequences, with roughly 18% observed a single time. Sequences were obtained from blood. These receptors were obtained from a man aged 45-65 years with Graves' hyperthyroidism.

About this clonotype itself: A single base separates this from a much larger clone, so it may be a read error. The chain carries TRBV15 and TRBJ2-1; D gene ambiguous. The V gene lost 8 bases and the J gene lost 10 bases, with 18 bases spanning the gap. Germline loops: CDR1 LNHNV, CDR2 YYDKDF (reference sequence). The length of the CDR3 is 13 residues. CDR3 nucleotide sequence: TGTGCCACCGGCAAAGCGCTTCTACGGGAGCAGTTCTTC. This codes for CATGKALLREQFF.

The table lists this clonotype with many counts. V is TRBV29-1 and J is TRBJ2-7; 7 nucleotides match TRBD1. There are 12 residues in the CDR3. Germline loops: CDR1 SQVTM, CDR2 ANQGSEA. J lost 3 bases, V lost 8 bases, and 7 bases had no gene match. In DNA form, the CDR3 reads TGCAGCATACTGGGACAGTTCTACGAGCAGTACTTC. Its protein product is CSILGQFYEQYF.

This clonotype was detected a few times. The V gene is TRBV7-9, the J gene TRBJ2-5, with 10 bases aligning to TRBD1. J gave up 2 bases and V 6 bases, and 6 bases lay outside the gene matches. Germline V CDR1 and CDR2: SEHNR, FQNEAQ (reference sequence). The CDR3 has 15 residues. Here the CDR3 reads CASRTRDRGQETQYF. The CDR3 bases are TGTGCCAGCAGGACCCGGGACAGGGGACAAGAGACCCAGTACTTC.

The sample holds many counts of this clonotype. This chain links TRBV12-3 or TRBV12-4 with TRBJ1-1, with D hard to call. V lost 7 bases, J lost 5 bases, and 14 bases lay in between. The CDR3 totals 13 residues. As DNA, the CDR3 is TGTGCCAGCACCTTATACGGCTTTACTGAAGCTTTCTTT. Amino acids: CASTLYGFTEAFF.

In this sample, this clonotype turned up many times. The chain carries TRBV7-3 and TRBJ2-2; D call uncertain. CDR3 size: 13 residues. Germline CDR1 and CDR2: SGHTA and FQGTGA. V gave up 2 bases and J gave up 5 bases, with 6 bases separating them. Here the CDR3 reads CASSLFQTGELFF. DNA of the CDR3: TGTGCCAGCAGCTTATTTCAAACCGGGGAGCTGTTTTTT.

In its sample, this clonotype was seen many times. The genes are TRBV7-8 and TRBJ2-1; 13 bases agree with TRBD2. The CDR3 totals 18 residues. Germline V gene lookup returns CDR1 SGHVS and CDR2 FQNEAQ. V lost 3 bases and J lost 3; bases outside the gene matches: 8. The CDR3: CASSFGGLAGANYNEQFF. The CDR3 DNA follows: TGTGCCAGCAGCTTCGGCGGACTAGCGGGGGCGAACTACAATGAGCAGTTCTTC.

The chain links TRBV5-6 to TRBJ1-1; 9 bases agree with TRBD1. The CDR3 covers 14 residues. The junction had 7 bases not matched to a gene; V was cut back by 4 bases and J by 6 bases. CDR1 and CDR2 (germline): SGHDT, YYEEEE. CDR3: CASSHGQGLAEAFF. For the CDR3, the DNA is TGTGCCAGCAGCCACGGACAGGGGTTGGCTGAAGCTTTCTTT.

The CDR3 spells CASSQAGLAGPGLFSYNEQFF. The CDR3 DNA is TGCGCCAGCAGCCAAGCTGGGCTCGCGGGACCGGGCCTCTTTTCCTACAATGAGCAGTTCTTC. This chain uses TRBV4-1 with TRBJ2-1, with D possibly matching TRBD2 (6 bases). CDR3 length: 21 amino acids. Germline-derived CDR1 and CDR2 are MGHRA and YSYEKL. V lost 1 base and J 1 base, leaving 26 bases between the germline ends.

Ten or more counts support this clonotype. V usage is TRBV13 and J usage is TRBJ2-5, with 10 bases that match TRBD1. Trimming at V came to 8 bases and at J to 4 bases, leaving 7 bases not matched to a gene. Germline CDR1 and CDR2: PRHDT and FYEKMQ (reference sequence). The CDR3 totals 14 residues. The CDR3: CASRGQGDRETQYF. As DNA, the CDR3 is TGTGCCAGCCGCGGACAGGGGGATCGAGAGACCCAGTACTTC.

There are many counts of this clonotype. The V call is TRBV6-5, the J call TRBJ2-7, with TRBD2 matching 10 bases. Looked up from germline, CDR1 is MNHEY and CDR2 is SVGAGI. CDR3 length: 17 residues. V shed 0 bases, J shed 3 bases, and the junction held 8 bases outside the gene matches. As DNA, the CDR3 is TGTGCCAGCAGTTACTCTGGCCTAGCGGGAGATTTCTACGAGCAGTACTTC. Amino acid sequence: CASSYSGLAGDFYEQYF.

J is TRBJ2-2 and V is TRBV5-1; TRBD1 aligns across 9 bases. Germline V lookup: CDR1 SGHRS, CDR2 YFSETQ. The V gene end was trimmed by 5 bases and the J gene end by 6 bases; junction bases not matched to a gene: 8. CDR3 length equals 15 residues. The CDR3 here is CASRWRDRVSGELFF. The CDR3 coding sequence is TGCGCCAGCAGATGGCGGGACAGGGTTTCCGGGGAGCTGTTTTTT.

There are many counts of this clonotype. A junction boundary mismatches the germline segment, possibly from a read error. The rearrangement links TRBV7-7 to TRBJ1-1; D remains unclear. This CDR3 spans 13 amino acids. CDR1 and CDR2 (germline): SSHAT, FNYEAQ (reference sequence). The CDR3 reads CASSAEWGTEAFF. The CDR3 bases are TGTGCTAGCAGCGCGGAATGGGGCACTGAAGCTTTCTTT.